One sample yielded the 3 T cell receptor beta chains listed below, sequenced in a study of T cells in Graves' hyperthyroidism and ophthalmopathy. RNA transcripts yielded amplified TCR beta CDR3 regions. The HTBI primer set drove a first-round RT-PCR of the TCR CDR3. MiXCR was run by TCRdb on the multiplex PCR reads, yielding one entry per CDR3 protein. The sample has 750,000 to 950,000 distinct CDR3 sequences; 38% are singletons. The specimen was blood. All receptors come from a man between 18 and 29 years old with Graves' hyperthyroidism.

This clonotype has more than one count but fewer than ten. An end of the junction does not agree with germline; a read error may underlie this. The V call is TRBV7-7, the J call TRBJ1-1; D ambiguous. This CDR3 has 16 amino acids. Germline CDR1 reads SSHAT; CDR2 reads FNYEAQ (reference sequence). The CDR3 DNA reads TGTGCTAGCAGCCAGAATACAAAAAGCACAGACGCTGAAGCTTTCTTT. This gives the protein CASSQNTKSTDAEAFF.

The V gene is TRBV9, the J gene TRBJ2-7, with 9 bases identical to TRBD2. J lost 0 bases, V lost 3 bases, and 4 bases had no gene match. The CDR3 length is 15 residues. CDR1 and CDR2 (germline): SGDLS, YYNGEE. CDR3 sequence reads: CASSGSSGASYEQYF. The CDR3 region has the DNA TGTGCCAGCAGCGGTTCTAGCGGGGCCTCCTACGAGCAGTACTTC. The full variable domain, its missing parts supplied by reference TRBV9 and TRBJ2-7, is DSGVTQTPKHLITATGQRVTLRCSPRSGDLSVYWYQQSLDQGLQFLIQYYNGEERAKGNILERFSAQQFPDLHSELNLSSLELGDSALYFCASSGSSGASYEQYFGPGTRLTVT.

This chain connects TRBV4-3 to TRBJ1-1, with 7 bases that match TRBD1. Looked up from germline, CDR1 is LGHNA and CDR2 is YSLEER. V lost 1 base and J lost 7; bases outside the gene matches: 3. The length of the CDR3 is 13 residues. The CDR3 region is CASSQVGGGEAFF. CDR3 coding DNA: TGCGCCAGCAGCCAAGTAGGGGGCGGTGAAGCTTTCTTT.